This T cell receptor (beta chain) stems from a study of blood T cell repertoires in COVID-19. Participants' own reports of clinical history determined their cohort assignment. V trimming: 0 bases; J trimming: 10 bases; junction bases outside the gene matches: 8. Germline CDR1 PRHDT, CDR2 FYEKMQ (reference sequence). The CDR3 has 15 amino acids. Authors' processing steps: Estimation of nucleated cell counts relied on the amplification of reference gene primers. The table came from immunoSEQ multiplex PCR; TCRdb's copy has only in-frame clones and leaves some out. V, J and clone size derive from that table, while D and trimming were established from the DNA sequence. The sample yields approximately 200,000 clones, approximately 86% seen once.

This chain connects TRBV13 to TRBJ1-2; 10 bases are shared with TRBD1. The specimen sequenced was PBMCs or T cells enriched from blood (not recorded which). The TCR originated in a woman aged 30 to 39 who had been exposed to COVID-19. CDR3 nucleotide sequence: TGTGCCAGCAGCTTAGGAAGACAGGGGGCACGGCTCTACACCTTC. Protein product: CASSLGRQGARLYTF.